The T cell receptor beta chain described here comes from a study of monozygotic twins with inflammatory bowel disease. Regarding the study as a whole: Versus healthy twins, IBD patients showed fewer clonotypes shared with others, especially with disease activity. It was in IBD patients that TCRbeta diversity (inverse Simpson) was lower than in healthy co-twins. Discordant twins showed the same repertoire similarity as concordant twins, possibly from limited power.

Turning to this clonotype: Antigen unknown.

Samples each yielded cDNA through eight separate reactions. One entry per CDR3 protein, without DNA, is what TCRdb gives after re-calling the 5' RACE reads. Reported are 300,000 to 400,000 distinct CDR3 sequences; the ten largest clones contain approximately 2%. The sample was blood. This clonotype originated in a human donor with ulcerative colitis or Crohn's disease, or a healthy co-twin of an affected twin (not recorded which).

CDR3 in amino acids: CATGSRNTGELFF. The rearrangement joins TRBV10-1 to TRBJ2-2. Germline loops: CDR1 WNHNN, CDR2 SYGVQD (reference sequence). The CDR3 is made up of 13 amino acids.